One T cell receptor beta chain is described in this entry. These data come from a study of blood T cell repertoires in COVID-19. About the research overall: Donors in the United States, Italy and Spain gave samples during acute or convalescent COVID-19.

V lost 4 bases, J lost 3 bases, and 5 bases stayed unmatched. The germline V gene has CDR1 SGHKS and CDR2 YYEKEE (reference sequence). The CDR3 runs 16 residues. Per the original data handling: Estimation of nucleated cell counts was performed using reference gene primer amplification. Generated by immunoSEQ multiplex PCR, the TCRdb table keeps only in-frame clones and is missing some. V, J and clone size are taken as reported in that table, and D and trimming were inferred from the DNA itself. This table holds approximately 130,000 clones, approximately 80% found once. The rearrangement joins TRBV5-5 to TRBJ2-3; TRBD2 matches at 13 bases. The sequence was obtained from a man aged 80 or over with acute or convalescent COVID-19. The sequencing input was peripheral blood. CDR3 in DNA: TGTGCCAGCAGCCCCGGGGGACTAGCGGGGACAGATACGCAGTATTTT. It codes for CASSPGGLAGTDTQYF.